Reported below is one TCR beta chain. What it binds is unknown. The sample originates from a study of cytomegalovirus exposure and HLA in healthy donors. Study information: Of approximately 400 genotyped donors, approximately 84% clustered with self-reported Caucasian donors. General study points: Analyzed later, most CMV-associated TCR beta chains appeared HLA-restricted. Three chains linked to CMV were shown in vitro to be specific for CMV antigens.

The CDR3 length is 13 residues. Germline V gives CDR1 ENHRY, CDR2 SYGVKD. After removal of 11 bases from V and 3 bases from J, the junction contained 8 bases not matched to a gene. With 60 Vbeta and 13 Jbeta primers, the PCR was carried out. Study processing details: It was a later analysis that counted about 80 million unique TCR beta chains, of which about 10 million were shared. TCRdb's table, derived via immunoSEQ multiplex PCR, lists solely in-frame clones and lacks some. V, J and clone size were drawn from that table, and D and trimming were deduced from the DNA. This repertoire includes around 97,000 clones.

Material for sequencing was PBMCs. The chain uses TRBV10-3 and TRBJ2-3; 7 nucleotides line up with TRBD2. The clonotype was recovered from a man aged 40-49 years in good health and CMV-seronegative. The CDR3, as DNA: TGTGCCGCCTCCCCGCGGGAGACAGATACGCAGTATTTT. Translated: CAASPRETDTQYF.